This entry features one T cell receptor beta chain sequence. The antigen is unknown. The data belong to a study of T cell responses to AZD1222 COVID-19 vaccine. General study points: Donors were mostly white British, more females; clonal diversity possibly underestimated. Vaccine-associated CD4 TCRs ranged over spike, dominating at 160-218 and 743-854.

Sequenced by immunoSEQ multiplex PCR; TCRdb stores in-frame clones only, minus some. The sample carries about 120,000 clones, roughly 90% recorded once. This CDR3 region has 11 residues. Looked up from germline, CDR1 is LGHDT and CDR2 is YNNKEL (reference sequence). With 10 bases removed from V and 5 bases from J, the gap between germline ends came to 11 bases. Sequences were derived from peripheral blood, sampled on day 0 of AZD1222 vaccination. V gene TRBV3-1 (or the pseudogene TRBV3-2) combines with J gene TRBJ1-1; the D gene is possibly TRBD1 (6 bases). The TCR was taken from an adult in good health. The CDR3 protein is CATEGETEAFF. Here the CDR3 DNA reads TGTGCCACTGAGGGGGAGACTGAAGCTTTCTTT.